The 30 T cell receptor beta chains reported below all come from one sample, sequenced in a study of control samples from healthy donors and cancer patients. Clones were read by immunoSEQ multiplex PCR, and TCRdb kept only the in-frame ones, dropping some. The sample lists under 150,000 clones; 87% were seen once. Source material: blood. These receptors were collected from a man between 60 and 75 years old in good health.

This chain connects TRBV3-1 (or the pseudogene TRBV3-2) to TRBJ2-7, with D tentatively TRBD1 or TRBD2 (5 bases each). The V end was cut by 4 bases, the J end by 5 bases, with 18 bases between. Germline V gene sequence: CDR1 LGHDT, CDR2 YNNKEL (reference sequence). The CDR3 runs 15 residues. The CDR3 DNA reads TGTGCCAGCAGCCGGGTCCGGGGCCAAGGCCACGAGCAGTACTTC. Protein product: CASSRVRGQGHEQYF.

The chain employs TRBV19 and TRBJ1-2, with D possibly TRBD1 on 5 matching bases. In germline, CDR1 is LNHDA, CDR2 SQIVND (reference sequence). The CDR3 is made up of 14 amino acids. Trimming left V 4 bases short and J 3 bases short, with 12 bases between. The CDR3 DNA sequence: TGTGCCAGTAGTAAGGGACCCGGAGACTATGGCTACACCTTC. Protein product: CASSKGPGDYGYTF.

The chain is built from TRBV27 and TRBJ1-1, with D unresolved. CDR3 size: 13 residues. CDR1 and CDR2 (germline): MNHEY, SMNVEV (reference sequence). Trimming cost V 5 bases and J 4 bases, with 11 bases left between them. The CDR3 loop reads CASSPLRFTEAFF. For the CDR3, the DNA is TGTGCCAGCAGTCCCCTGCGTTTCACTGAAGCTTTCTTT.

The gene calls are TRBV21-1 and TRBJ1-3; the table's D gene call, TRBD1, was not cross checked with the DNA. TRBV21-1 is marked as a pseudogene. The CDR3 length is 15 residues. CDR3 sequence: CASSKARNSGNTIYF. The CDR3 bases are TGTGCCAGCAGCAAAGCCAGGAACTCTGGAAACACCATATATTTT.

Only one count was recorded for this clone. CDR3 nucleotides: TGTGCCAGCACCTCATGGACAGGGGGCGTGTACGAGCAGTACTTC. This translates into CASTSWTGGVYEQYF. The rearrangement links TRBV3-1 (or the pseudogene TRBV3-2) to TRBJ2-7; 11 bases are shared with TRBD1. Germline-derived CDR1 and CDR2 are LGHDT and YNNKEL (reference sequence). V lost 7 bases, J lost 4 bases, and 9 bases stayed unmatched. This CDR3 comprises 15 residues.

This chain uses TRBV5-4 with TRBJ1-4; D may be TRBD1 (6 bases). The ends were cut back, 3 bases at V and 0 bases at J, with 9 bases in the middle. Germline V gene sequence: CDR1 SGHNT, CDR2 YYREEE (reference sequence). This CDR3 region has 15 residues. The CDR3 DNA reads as TGTGCCAGCAGCTATGGACAGACAACTAATGAAAAACTGTTTTTT. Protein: CASSYGQTTNEKLFF.

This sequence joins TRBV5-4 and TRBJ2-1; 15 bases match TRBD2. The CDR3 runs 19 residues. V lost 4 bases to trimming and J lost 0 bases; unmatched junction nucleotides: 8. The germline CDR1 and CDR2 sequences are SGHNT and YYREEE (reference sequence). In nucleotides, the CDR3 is TGTGCCAGCAGCAGCGACGGACTAGCGGGGGGGAGCTCCTACAATGAGCAGTTCTTC. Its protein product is CASSSDGLAGGSSYNEQFF.

The CDR3 sequence: CASSVAPRDREAQYF. The CDR3 DNA follows: TGTGCCAGCAGCGTAGCTCCCCGAGACAGGGAGGCGCAGTACTTC. V is TRBV9 and J is TRBJ2-7, with D possibly being TRBD1 (7 bases). Trimming took 0 bases from V and 9 from J, leaving 19 bases between them. Per germline, CDR1 SGDLS and CDR2 YYNGEE. The CDR3 sequence is 15 residues long.

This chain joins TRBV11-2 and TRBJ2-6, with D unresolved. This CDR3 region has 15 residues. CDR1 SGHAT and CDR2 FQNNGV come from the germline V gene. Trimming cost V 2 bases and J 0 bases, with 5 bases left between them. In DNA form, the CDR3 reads TGTGCCAGCAGCTTAACAGACTCTGGGGCCAACGTCCTGACTTTC. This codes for CASSLTDSGANVLTF. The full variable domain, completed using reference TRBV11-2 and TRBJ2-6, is EAGVAQSPRYKIIEKRQSVAFWCNPISGHATLYWYQQILGQGPKLLIQFQNNGVVDDSQLPKDRFSAERLKGVDSTLKIQPAKLEDSAVYLCASSLTDSGANVLTFGAGSRLTVL.

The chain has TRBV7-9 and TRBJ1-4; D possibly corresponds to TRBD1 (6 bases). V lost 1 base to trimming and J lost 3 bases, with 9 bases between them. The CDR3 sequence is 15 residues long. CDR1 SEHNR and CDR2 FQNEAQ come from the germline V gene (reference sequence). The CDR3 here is CASSLGGGPNEKLFF. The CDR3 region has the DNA TGTGCCAGCAGCTTAGGAGGGGGGCCTAATGAAAAACTGTTTTTT.

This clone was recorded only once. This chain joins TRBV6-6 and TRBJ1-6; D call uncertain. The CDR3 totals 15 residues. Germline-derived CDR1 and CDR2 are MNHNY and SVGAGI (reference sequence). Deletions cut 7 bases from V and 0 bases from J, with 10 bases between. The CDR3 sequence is CASKTGSSYNSPLHF. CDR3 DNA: TGTGCCAGCAAAACGGGTAGCTCCTATAATTCACCCCTCCACTTT.

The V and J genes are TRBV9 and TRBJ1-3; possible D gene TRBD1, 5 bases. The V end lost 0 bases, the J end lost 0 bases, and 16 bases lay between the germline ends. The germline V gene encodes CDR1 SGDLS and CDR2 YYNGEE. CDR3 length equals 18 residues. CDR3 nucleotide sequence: TGTGCCAGCAGCGTAGACCCATTGCCCGGGGGCTCTGGAAACACCATATATTTT. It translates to CASSVDPLPGGSGNTIYF.

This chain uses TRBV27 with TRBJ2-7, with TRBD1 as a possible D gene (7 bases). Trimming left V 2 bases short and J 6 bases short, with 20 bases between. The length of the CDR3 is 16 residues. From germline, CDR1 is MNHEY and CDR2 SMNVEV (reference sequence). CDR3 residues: CASSLRGGTAPFEQYF. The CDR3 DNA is TGTGCCAGCAGTTTAAGGGGCGGGACAGCCCCTTTCGAGCAGTACTTC.

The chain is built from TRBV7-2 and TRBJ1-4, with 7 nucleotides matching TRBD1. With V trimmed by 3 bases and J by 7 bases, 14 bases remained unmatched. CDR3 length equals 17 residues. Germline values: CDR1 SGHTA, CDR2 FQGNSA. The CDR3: CASSFGLLAGGSEKLFF. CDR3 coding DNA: TGTGCCAGCAGCTTCGGTTTATTGGCAGGGGGATCTGAAAAACTGTTTTTT. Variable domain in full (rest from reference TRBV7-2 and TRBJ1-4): GAGVSQSPSNKVTEKGKDVELRCDPISGHTALYWYRQSLGQGLEFLIYFQGNSAPDKSGLPSDRFSAERTGGSVSTLTIQRTQQEDSAVYLCASSFGLLAGGSEKLFFGSGTQLSVL.

The CDR3 here is CASSLTGGTGNTIYF. CDR3 in DNA: TGTGCCAGCAGCTTAACAGGGGGAACTGGAAACACCATATATTTT. The chain is built from TRBV7-3 and TRBJ1-3; D perhaps matches TRBD1 (6 bases). The CDR3 is made up of 15 amino acids. Germline assignment: CDR1 SGHTA and CDR2 FQGTGA. Trimming took off 0 bases at V and 2 bases at J, with 8 bases between the two ends.

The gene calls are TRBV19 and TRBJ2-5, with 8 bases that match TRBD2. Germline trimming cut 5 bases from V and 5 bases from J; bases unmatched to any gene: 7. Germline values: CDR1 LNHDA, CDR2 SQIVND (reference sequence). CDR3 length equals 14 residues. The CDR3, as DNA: TGTGCCAGTAGTCGGACTAGCACGCGGGAGACCCAGTACTTC. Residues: CASSRTSTRETQYF.

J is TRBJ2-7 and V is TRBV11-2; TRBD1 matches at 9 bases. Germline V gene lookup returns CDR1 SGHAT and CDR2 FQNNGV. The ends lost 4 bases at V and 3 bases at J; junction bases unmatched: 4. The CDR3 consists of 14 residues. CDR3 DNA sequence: TGTGCCAGCAGCTCCGACAGGGGGGGCTACGAGCAGTACTTC. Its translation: CASSSDRGGYEQYF.

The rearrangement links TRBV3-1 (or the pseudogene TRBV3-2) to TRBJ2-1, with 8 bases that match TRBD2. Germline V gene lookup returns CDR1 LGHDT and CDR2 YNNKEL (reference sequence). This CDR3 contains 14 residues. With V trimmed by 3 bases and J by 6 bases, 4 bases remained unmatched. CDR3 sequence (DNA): TGTGCCAGCAGCCATGTAGCGGGGATCAATGAGCAGTTCTTC. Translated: CASSHVAGINEQFF.

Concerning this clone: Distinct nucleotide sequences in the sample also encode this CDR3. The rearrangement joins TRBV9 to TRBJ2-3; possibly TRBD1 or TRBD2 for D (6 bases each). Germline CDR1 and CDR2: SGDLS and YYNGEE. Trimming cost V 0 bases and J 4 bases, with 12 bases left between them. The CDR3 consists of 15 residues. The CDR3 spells CASSVGGGSADTQYF. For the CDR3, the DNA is TGTGCCAGCAGCGTAGGAGGGGGGTCGGCAGATACGCAGTATTTT.

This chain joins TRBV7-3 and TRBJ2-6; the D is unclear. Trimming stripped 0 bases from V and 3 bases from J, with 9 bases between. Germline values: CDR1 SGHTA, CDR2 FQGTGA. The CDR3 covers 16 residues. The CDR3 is CASSLTEFFGANVLTF. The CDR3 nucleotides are TGTGCCAGCAGCTTAACAGAATTTTTTGGGGCCAACGTCCTGACTTTC.

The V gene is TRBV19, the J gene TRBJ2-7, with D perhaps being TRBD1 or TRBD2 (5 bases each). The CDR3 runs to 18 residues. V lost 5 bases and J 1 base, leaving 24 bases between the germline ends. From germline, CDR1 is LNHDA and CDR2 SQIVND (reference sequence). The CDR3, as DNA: TGTGCCAGTAGTCACACTCCCCTACCAGGGAGTTCTTCCTACGAGCAGTACTTC. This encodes CASSHTPLPGSSSYEQYF.

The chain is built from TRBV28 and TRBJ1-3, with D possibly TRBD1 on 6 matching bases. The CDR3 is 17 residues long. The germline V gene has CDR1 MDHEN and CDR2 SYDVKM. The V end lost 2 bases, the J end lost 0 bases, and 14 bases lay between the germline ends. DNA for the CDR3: TGTGCCAGCAGTTTACCAGGGGCACTCCTCTCTGGAAACACCATATATTTT. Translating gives CASSLPGALLSGNTIYF. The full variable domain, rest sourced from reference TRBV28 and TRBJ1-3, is DVKVTQSSRYLVKRTGEKVFLECVQDMDHENMFWYRQDPGLGLRLIYFSYDVKMKEKGDIPEGYSVSREKKERFSLILESASTNQTSMYLCASSLPGALLSGNTIYFGEGSWLTVV.

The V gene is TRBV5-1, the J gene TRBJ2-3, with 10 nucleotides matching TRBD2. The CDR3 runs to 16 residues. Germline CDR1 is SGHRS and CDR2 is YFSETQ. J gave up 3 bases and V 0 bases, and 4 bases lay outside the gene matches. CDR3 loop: CASSLVPSGGTDTQYF. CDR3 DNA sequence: TGCGCCAGCAGCTTGGTCCCTAGCGGGGGAACAGATACGCAGTATTTT.

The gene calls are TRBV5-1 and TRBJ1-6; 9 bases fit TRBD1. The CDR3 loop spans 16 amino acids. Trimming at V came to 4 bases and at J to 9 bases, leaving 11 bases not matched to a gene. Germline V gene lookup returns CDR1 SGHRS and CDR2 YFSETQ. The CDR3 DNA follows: TGCGCCAGCAGCCTCAACCCGGGACAGGGTTTTTCACCCCTCCACTTT. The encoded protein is CASSLNPGQGFSPLHF.

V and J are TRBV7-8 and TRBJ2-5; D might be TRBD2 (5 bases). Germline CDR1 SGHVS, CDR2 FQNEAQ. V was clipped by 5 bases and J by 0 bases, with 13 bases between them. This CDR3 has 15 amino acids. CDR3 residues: CASSTIAGNQETQYF. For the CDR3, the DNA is TGTGCCAGCAGCACAATCGCCGGGAACCAAGAGACCCAGTACTTC.

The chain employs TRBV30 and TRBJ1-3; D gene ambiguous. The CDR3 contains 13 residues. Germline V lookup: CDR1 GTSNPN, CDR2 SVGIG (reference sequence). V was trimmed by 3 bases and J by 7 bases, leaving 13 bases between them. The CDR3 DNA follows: TGTGCCTGGAGCGGGCTTCAGTGGAACACCATATATTTT. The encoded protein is CAWSGLQWNTIYF.

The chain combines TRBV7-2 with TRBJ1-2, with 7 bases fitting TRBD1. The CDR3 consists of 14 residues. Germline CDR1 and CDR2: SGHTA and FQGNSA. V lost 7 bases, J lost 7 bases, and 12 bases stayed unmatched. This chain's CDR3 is CASTPTGQLLGYTF. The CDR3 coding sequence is TGTGCCAGCACCCCCACGGGACAGCTTCTTGGCTACACCTTC.

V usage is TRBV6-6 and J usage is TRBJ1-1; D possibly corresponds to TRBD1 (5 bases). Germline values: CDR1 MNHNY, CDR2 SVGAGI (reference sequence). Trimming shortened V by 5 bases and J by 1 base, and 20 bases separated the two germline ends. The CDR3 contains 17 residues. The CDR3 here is CASSPGRRTLGNTEAFF. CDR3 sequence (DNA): TGTGCCAGCAGTCCGGGACGGCGAACTCTCGGGAACACTGAAGCTTTCTTT.

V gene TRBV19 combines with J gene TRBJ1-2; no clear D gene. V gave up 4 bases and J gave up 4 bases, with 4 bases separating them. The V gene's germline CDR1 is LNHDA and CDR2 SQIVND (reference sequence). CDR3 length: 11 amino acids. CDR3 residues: CASSRIYGYTF. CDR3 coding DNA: TGTGCCAGTAGTAGGATCTATGGCTACACCTTC.

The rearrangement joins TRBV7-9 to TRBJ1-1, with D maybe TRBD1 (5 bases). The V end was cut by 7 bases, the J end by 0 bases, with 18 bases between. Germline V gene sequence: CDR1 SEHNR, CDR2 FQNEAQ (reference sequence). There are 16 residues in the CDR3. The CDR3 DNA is TGTGCCAGCACCAACTACCCCGGGACGGTGAACACTGAAGCTTTCTTT. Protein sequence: CASTNYPGTVNTEAFF.